A selection of T cell receptor beta chains follows, all from one sample in a study of T cells in Graves' hyperthyroidism and ophthalmopathy. MiXCR was run by TCRdb on the multiplex PCR reads, yielding one entry per CDR3 protein. The sample contains approximately 420,000 distinct CDR3 sequences, about 15% of which appear only once. Source material: blood. These receptors were obtained from a woman aged 30 to 39 with Graves' hyperthyroidism. The CDR3 runs from the conserved cysteine through the conserved F or W. Each record gives: V gene, D gene, J gene, clone size, CDR3 DNA, CDR3 protein. D genes are given only for firm matches. Not every row has a clone size; where given, it reads once, few, many or a size class.

TRBV2	TRBD1	TRBJ2-2	NA	TGTGCCAGCAGCCAATCCGGGACAGGGGGGCGCCGTTACACCGGGGAGCTGTTTTTT	CASSQSGTGGRRYTGELFF
TRBV27	NA	TRBJ2-1	many	TGTGCCAGCAGTTTTATAGATAGGGGCATGGAGCAGTTCTTC	CASSFIDRGMEQFF
TRBV18	NA	TRBJ2-3	few	TGTGCCAGCTCACCATCTTCGTGGGATTCTAGCACAGATACGCAGTATTTT	CASSPSSWDSSTDTQYF
TRBV2	TRBD1	TRBJ2-5	NA	TGTGCCAGCAGTGAAAACAGGGGGCCGGGGGAGACCCAGTACTTC	CASSENRGPGETQYF
TRBV7-2	TRBD1	TRBJ2-7	many	TGTGCCACCCGGCCGGGACAGGGGACATACGAGCAGTACTTC	CATRPGQGTYEQYF
TRBV7-9	NA	TRBJ2-1	many	TGTGCCAGCAGCCCAGTGTCCAGGTTCAATGAGCAGTTCTTC	CASSPVSRFNEQFF
TRBV27	TRBD2	TRBJ2-2	many	TGTGCCAGCAGTGGTCTAGCGGGAGGGAACGGGGAGCTGTTTTTT	CASSGLAGGNGELFF
TRBV20-1	NA	TRBJ2-7	few	TGCAGTGCCGGGGGACAGTCCTACGAGCAGTACTTC	CSAGGQSYEQYF
TRBV5-1	TRBD1	TRBJ2-7	many	TGCGCCAGCAGCACAGGACAGGGCCTAAAAACCGGCTCCTACGAGCAGTACTTC	CASSTGQGLKTGSYEQYF
TRBV29-1	NA	TRBJ1-1	NA	TGCAGCGCCCAGGGGAGGGGCACTGAAGCTTTCTTT	CSAQGRGTEAFF
TRBV19	NA	TRBJ1-1	few	TGTGCCAGTAGTATACGCGGGGACACTGAAGCTTTCTTT	CASSIRGDTEAFF
TRBV6-6	NA	TRBJ2-1	many	TGTGCCAGCAGTTACCTCGGGACACCCTACAATGAGCAGTTCTTC	CASSYLGTPYNEQFF
TRBV3-1	NA	TRBJ2-6	NA	TGTGCCAGCAGCCAATTTGAAGTCTCTGGGGCCAACGTCCTGACTTTC	CASSQFEVSGANVLTF
TRBV7-9	TRBD1	TRBJ2-5	NA	TGTGCCAGCAGCTCAAACAGGGGAGCGATGTATGAGACCCAGTACTTC	CASSSNRGAMYETQYF
TRBV25-1	NA	TRBJ1-2	NA	TGTGCCAGCAGTGAATTAGGCGGGGAGGTGGGCTACACCTTC	CASSELGGEVGYTF
TRBV28	TRBD1	TRBJ1-1	many	TGTGCCAGCAGTTGGACAGGGGGAAAGACTGAAGCTTTCTTT	CASSWTGGKTEAFF
TRBV10-3	NA	TRBJ1-1	NA	TGTGCCATCAGCCCGGGACCCACCATGAACACTGAAGCTTTCTTT	CAISPGPTMNTEAFF
TRBV11-2	NA	TRBJ2-1	many	TGTGCCAGCAGCTTAGACCGGGAAAATGAGCAGTTCTTC	CASSLDRENEQFF
TRBV7-9	NA	TRBJ2-7	NA	TGTGCCAGCAGCGGGGCATCGGTTTACGCCTACGAGCAGTACTTC	CASSGASVYAYEQYF
TRBV11-3	NA	TRBJ1-3	NA	TGTGCCAGCAGCAGGGGGGCTGGAAACACCATATATTTT	CASSRGAGNTIYF
TRBV6-5	NA	TRBJ1-2	many	TGTGCCAGCAGTTACACACAGGGAGCTAACTATGGCTACACCTTC	CASSYTQGANYGYTF
TRBV5-1	TRBD1	TRBJ1-5	many	TGCGCCAGCAGCGCGGGACAGGAGAGCAATCAGCCCCAGCATTTT	CASSAGQESNQPQHF
TRBV2	TRBD1	TRBJ1-6	many	TGTGCCAGCAGTGAATCGAAGGGGGCCGTCCTCCACTTT	CASSESKGAVLHF
TRBV12-3/TRBV12-4	TRBD1	TRBJ2-5	many	TGTGCCAGCAGTGATCGTGGGACAGGGGCTGAGACCCAGTACTTC	CASSDRGTGAETQYF
TRBV6-6	NA	TRBJ2-2	few	TGTGCCAGCAGTTACGTCCAGACGAACACCGGGGAGCTGTTTTTT	CASSYVQTNTGELFF
TRBV27	TRBD2	TRBJ2-7	few	TGTGCCAGCAGTTCTCTAGCGGGAGTCCCCTACGAGCAGTACTTC	CASSSLAGVPYEQYF
TRBV2	NA	TRBJ1-4	few	TGTGCCAACAGTGACGGAAGGATACGCACTAATGAAAAACTGTTTTTT	CANSDGRIRTNEKLFF
TRBV20-1	NA	TRBJ2-1	NA	TGCAGTGCCCCCCGGTCCTACAATGAGCAGTTCTTC	CSAPRSYNEQFF
TRBV14	TRBD1	TRBJ2-1	few	TGTGCCAGCAGCCAAGATAGGACAGGGGCAAAGCGGGCCCTGTCCTACAATGAGCAGTTCTTC	CASSQDRTGAKRALSYNEQFF
TRBV19	TRBD2	TRBJ2-5	NA	TGTGCCAGTAGTTTCACTAGCGGGGGTACCAAAGAGACCCAGTACTTC	CASSFTSGGTKETQYF
TRBV20-1	NA	TRBJ2-7	NA	TGCAGTGCTAGAGGGCCGGGAGTGTCCTACGAGCAGTACTTC	CSARGPGVSYEQYF
TRBV19	NA	TRBJ2-7	few	TGTGCCAGTAGTACCATCTCGGCGCACGAGCAGTACTTC	CASSTISAHEQYF
TRBV7-9	TRBD1	TRBJ1-2	NA	TGTGCCAGCAGCTCGTCCGGACAGGGGAACTATGGCTACACCTTC	CASSSSGQGNYGYTF
TRBV27	TRBD2	TRBJ2-1	many	TGTGCCAGCAGTTTCGGGACTAGCGGGAGGGCCGGGTTACGGAATGAGCAGTTCTTC	CASSFGTSGRAGLRNEQFF
TRBV27	TRBD2	TRBJ2-5	NA	TGTGCCAGCAGTTCGGGGAGGGAATACCAAGAGACCCAGTACTTC	CASSSGREYQETQYF
TRBV3-1	NA	TRBJ1-1	many	TGTGCCAGCAGCCAAGTACAAGGGGTCACTGAAGCTTTCTTT	CASSQVQGVTEAFF
TRBV12-3/TRBV12-4	NA	TRBJ2-7	many	TGTGCCAGCAGTTTAAGTCTCTCATCCTCCTACGAGCAGTACTTC	CASSLSLSSSYEQYF
TRBV28	NA	TRBJ1-1	many	TGTGCCAGCATGACCATCCTAGGGTCTGAAGCTTTCTTT	CASMTILGSEAFF
TRBV9	TRBD2	TRBJ2-3	NA	TGTGCCAGCAGCGTAGTGGCTAGCGGGAGTTCTAGCACAGATACGCAGTATTTT	CASSVVASGSSSTDTQYF
TRBV12-3/TRBV12-4	NA	TRBJ2-5	NA	TGTGCCAGCAGTTCCCTCCAGGGGTACCAAGAGACCCAGTACTTC	CASSSLQGYQETQYF
TRBV7-9	TRBD1	TRBJ2-5	NA	TGTGCCAGCAGCTTTGGGGGACAGTACTTCCAAGAGACCCAGTACTTC	CASSFGGQYFQETQYF